The 26 T cell receptor beta chains presented below share a single source sample, sequenced in a study of OX40 agonist ivuxolimab in advanced cancers. Produced via immunoSEQ multiplex PCR; TCRdb's table is partial and in-frame only. Among 26,000 or so clones listed, over 60% were seen once. The sample was CD4+ or CD8+ T cells sorted from blood, taken in a trial of the OX40 agonist ivuxolimab. These receptors came from an adult with an advanced solid tumor such as melanoma, head and neck, liver or kidney cancer.

The chain carries TRBV29-1 and TRBJ2-5; maybe TRBD1 (6 bases). CDR1 and CDR2 (germline): SQVTM, ANQGSEA. V lost 0 bases to trimming and J lost 5 bases, with 13 bases between them. The CDR3 consists of 14 residues. CDR3 region: CSVEDPQGWETQYF. The CDR3 bases are TGCAGCGTTGAAGATCCACAGGGATGGGAGACCCAGTACTTC.

The chain uses TRBV6-1 and TRBJ1-3; TRBD1 aligns across 9 bases. Losses at the gene ends were 9 bases for V and 0 bases for J; bases not matched to a gene: 6. Looked up from germline, CDR1 is MNHNS and CDR2 is SASEGT. There are 15 residues in the CDR3. CDR3 protein: CASRTGEYSGNTIYF. DNA for the CDR3: TGTGCCAGTCGGACAGGGGAGTACTCTGGAAACACCATATATTTT.

The chain employs TRBV5-1 and TRBJ1-4; tentatively, D is TRBD1 (5 bases). Germline V gene sequence: CDR1 SGHRS, CDR2 YFSETQ. Trimming removed 0 bases from V and 4 bases from J, with 10 bases in between. This CDR3 has 15 residues. The CDR3 protein is CASSLEGRINEKLFF. In DNA, the CDR3 is TGCGCCAGCAGCTTGGAGGGGAGGATTAATGAAAAACTGTTTTTT.

The V gene is TRBV27, the J gene TRBJ1-3; perhaps TRBD1 as D (6 bases). Germline CDR1 is MNHEY and CDR2 is SMNVEV (reference sequence). This CDR3 region has 14 residues. Trimming pared 6 bases from V and 4 bases from J, leaving 13 bases between. The CDR3 is CASRSTGLGNTIYF. CDR3 DNA sequence: TGTGCCAGCAGATCCACAGGGCTCGGAAACACCATATATTTT.

The chain joins TRBV27 to TRBJ1-6; D is perhaps TRBD1 (5 bases). Germline V CDR1 and CDR2: MNHEY, SMNVEV (reference sequence). The CDR3 length is 15 residues. V was shortened by 10 bases and J by 10 bases, with 23 bases between the two germline ends. The CDR3 is CATGLPFELRSPLHF. The CDR3 bases are TGTGCCACGGGACTCCCTTTTGAGTTACGGTCACCCCTCCACTTT.

The V gene is TRBV7-9, the J gene TRBJ2-1; D remains ambiguous. The CDR3 covers 13 residues. In germline, CDR1 is SEHNR, CDR2 FQNEAQ (reference sequence). V was shortened by 11 bases and J by 2 bases, with 13 bases between the two germline ends. The CDR3: CACSSGAYNEQFF. CDR3 nucleotides: TGTGCCTGCTCCTCGGGCGCCTACAATGAGCAGTTCTTC.

The rearrangement links TRBV14 to TRBJ1-1, with D possibly matching TRBD1 (5 bases). This CDR3 comprises 11 residues. The V and J ends lost 3 bases and 8 bases respectively, with 7 bases between them. CDR1 is SGHDN and CDR2 is FVKESK in the germline V gene. The CDR3 region has the DNA TGTGCCAGCAGCCAGCGGGGGGAAGCTTTCTTT. Translating gives CASSQRGEAFF.

The chain links TRBV7-9 to TRBJ2-2, with D possibly matching TRBD2 (5 bases). This CDR3 comprises 14 residues. V lost 5 bases and J 7 bases, leaving 14 bases between the germline ends. CDR1 is SEHNR, CDR2 FQNEAQ, per germline (reference sequence). The CDR3 nucleotides are TGTGCCAGCAGCCCCCGGCCGGGGAACGGGGAGCTGTTTTTT. This sequence encodes CASSPRPGNGELFF.

The CDR3 DNA sequence: TGTGCCAGCAGCTTTGGCAGGGAACATTCACCCCTCCACTTT. It encodes CASSFGREHSPLHF. The chain joins TRBV7-9 to TRBJ1-6, with D tentatively TRBD1 (5 bases). This CDR3 spans 14 amino acids. The V gene lost 3 bases and the J gene lost 8 bases, with 11 bases spanning the gap. The germline gives CDR1 SEHNR, CDR2 FQNEAQ (reference sequence).

The genes are TRBV7-2 and TRBJ2-1, with 10 bases matching TRBD1. The trim removed 3 bases at V and 15 bases at J, leaving 2 bases unmatched. This CDR3 is 11 amino acids long. Germline V gene data show CDR1 as SGHTA and CDR2 as FQGNSA. CDR3 in amino acids: CASSFRDRGFF. DNA of the CDR3: TGTGCCAGCAGCTTCCGGGACAGGGGGTTCTTC. Drawing the rest from reference TRBV7-2 and TRBJ2-1, the complete variable domain is GAGVSQSPSNKVTEKGKDVELRCDPISGHTALYWYRQSLGQGLEFLIYFQGNSAPDKSGLPSDRFSAERTGGSVSTLTIQRTQQEDSAVYLCASSFRDRGFFGPGTRLTVL.

The CDR3 sequence: CASSIVANTGELFF. The CDR3 DNA is TGTGCCAGTAGTATCGTGGCGAACACCGGGGAGCTGTTTTTT. The rearrangement joins TRBV19 to TRBJ2-2; D gene uncertain. The CDR3 is made up of 14 amino acids. The V gene's germline CDR1 is LNHDA and CDR2 SQIVND (reference sequence). The V gene lost 3 bases and the J gene lost 0 bases, with 5 bases spanning the gap.

This clone was counted only a few times. The V call is TRBV28, the J call TRBJ1-1, with 7 bases matching TRBD1. Per the germline V gene, CDR1 is MDHEN and CDR2 is SYDVKM. Unmatched junction bases numbered 4, after V lost 6 bases and J lost 0 bases. The CDR3 is 14 amino acids. The CDR3 reads CASRPGQVNTEAFF. CDR3 bases: TGTGCCAGCAGACCCGGACAGGTGAACACTGAAGCTTTCTTT.

The V gene is TRBV30, the J gene TRBJ2-5, with D possibly being TRBD2 (6 bases). From germline, CDR1 is GTSNPN and CDR2 SVGIG (reference sequence). The CDR3 loop spans 14 amino acids. V was cut by 4 bases and J by 3 bases, with 15 bases left in between. As DNA, the CDR3 is TGTGCCTGGACGAATTTACGGGGGAAAGAGACCCAGTACTTC. Encoded protein: CAWTNLRGKETQYF. Using reference TRBV30 and TRBJ2-5 for the parts outside the CDR3, the full variable domain is SQTIHQWPATLVQPVGSPLSLECTVEGTSNPNLYWYRQAAGRGLQLLFYSVGIGQISSEVPQNLSASRPQDRQFILSSKKLLLSDSGFYLCAWTNLRGKETQYFGPGTRLLVL.

CDR3 bases: TGCAGCACAAAAAAGGGGGATGGAACTGAAGCTTTCTTT. It is translated as CSTKKGDGTEAFF. The chain carries TRBV29-1 and TRBJ1-1; possibly TRBD1 for D (6 bases). The CDR3 is 13 amino acids. The germline V gene has CDR1 SQVTM and CDR2 ANQGSEA. V shed 8 bases and J shed 5 bases, with 18 bases lying between them.

The chain joins TRBV28 to TRBJ1-4; the D is unclear. In germline, CDR1 is MDHEN, CDR2 SYDVKM. This CDR3 region has 11 residues. The V and J ends lost 3 bases and 11 bases respectively, with 7 bases between them. The CDR3 here is CASSFGRKLFF. CDR3 nucleotides: TGTGCCAGCAGTTTTGGGAGGAAACTGTTTTTT.

The chain links TRBV19 to TRBJ2-1; 7 bases match TRBD1. This CDR3 comprises 15 residues. Germline values: CDR1 LNHDA, CDR2 SQIVND (reference sequence). V shed 4 bases, J shed 7 bases, and the junction held 10 bases outside the gene matches. This CDR3 reads CASSREGGEGNEQFF. CDR3 nucleotides: TGTGCCAGTAGTAGGGAAGGGGGCGAGGGAAATGAGCAGTTCTTC.

The chain has TRBV15 and TRBJ2-2; no clear D gene. Germline CDR1 reads LNHNV; CDR2 reads YYDKDF (reference sequence). Trimming removed 3 bases at V and 5 bases at J, with 19 bases between. The CDR3 consists of 17 residues. CDR3 sequence reads: CATSRPALGFRTGELFF. The CDR3 DNA reads as TGTGCCACCAGCAGGCCTGCGTTGGGGTTCCGGACCGGGGAGCTGTTTTTT. The variable domain in full, completed from reference TRBV15 and TRBJ2-2, reads DAMVIQNPRYQVTQFGKPVTLSCSQTLNHNVMYWYQQKSSQAPKLLFHYYDKDFNNEADTPDNFQSRRPNTSFCFLDIRSPGLGDTAMYLCATSRPALGFRTGELFFGEGSRLTVL.

This clone was seen just once. This chain joins TRBV2 and TRBJ1-2; 7 bases map to TRBD1. The CDR3 is 12 residues long. After removal of 8 bases from V and 4 bases from J, the junction contained 4 bases not matched to a gene. CDR1 and CDR2 from the germline V gene are SNHLY and FYNNEI. In DNA, the CDR3 is TGTGCCAGCTGGGCAGGGGGCTATGGCTACACCTTC. This gives the protein CASWAGGYGYTF. Using reference TRBV2 and TRBJ1-2 for the parts outside the CDR3, the full variable domain is EPEVTQTPSHQVTQMGQEVILRCVPISNHLYFYWYRQILGQKVEFLVSFYNNEISEKSEIFDDQFSVERPDGSNFTLKIRSTKLEDSAMYFCASWAGGYGYTFGSGTRLTVV.

This chain joins TRBV28 and TRBJ1-3; D is perhaps TRBD1 (5 bases). Trimming removed 6 bases at V and 3 bases at J, with 12 bases between. CDR3 length: 14 amino acids. Germline V gives CDR1 MDHEN, CDR2 SYDVKM. The CDR3 reads CASSDSNFGNTIYF. The CDR3 DNA reads as TGTGCCAGCAGCGACAGCAACTTTGGAAACACCATATATTTT.

The chain links TRBV30 to TRBJ2-2, with no clear D. V shed 6 bases and J shed 8 bases, with 19 bases lying between them. This CDR3 is 14 amino acids long. Germline CDR1 and CDR2: GTSNPN and SVGIG (reference sequence). The CDR3 spells CACSYGLRRGELFF. As DNA, the CDR3 is TGTGCCTGCAGCTACGGGCTCCGAAGGGGGGAGCTGTTTTTT. Combining the CDR3 with reference TRBV30 and TRBJ2-2 gives the whole variable domain SQTIHQWPATLVQPVGSPLSLECTVEGTSNPNLYWYRQAAGRGLQLLFYSVGIGQISSEVPQNLSASRPQDRQFILSSKKLLLSDSGFYLCACSYGLRRGELFFGEGSRLTVL.

The V call is TRBV5-1, the J call TRBJ1-2; 7 bases agree with TRBD1. Germline CDR1 is SGHRS and CDR2 is YFSETQ. V shed 4 bases and J 1 base; nucleotides not matched to a gene: 16. The CDR3 is 18 residues long. The CDR3 DNA reads TGCGCCAGCAGCCACCGTCTTACAGGGGCAAGCTATAACTATGGCTACACCTTC. Translating it yields CASSHRLTGASYNYGYTF. The full variable domain, completed using reference TRBV5-1 and TRBJ1-2, is KAGVTQTPRYLIKTRGQQVTLSCSPISGHRSVSWYQQTPGQGLQFLFEYFSETQRNKGNFPGRFSGRQFSNSRSEMNVSTLELGDSALYLCASSHRLTGASYNYGYTFGSGTRLTVV.

The gene calls are TRBV6-1 and TRBJ1-5; tentative D call: TRBD1 (6 bases). The CDR3 contains 15 residues. The germline V gene encodes CDR1 MNHNS and CDR2 SASEGT. The V gene lost 2 bases and the J gene lost 0 bases, with 8 bases spanning the gap. CDR3 nucleotide sequence: TGTGCCAGCAGTGAAAGGGGGGATAGCAATCAGCCCCAGCATTTT. Translating it yields CASSERGDSNQPQHF.

The chain has TRBV6-5 and TRBJ2-1, with D unclear. Germline V gene sequence: CDR1 MNHEY, CDR2 SVGAGI. The CDR3 consists of 14 residues. The V and J ends lost 5 bases and 6 bases respectively, with 14 bases between them. CDR3 amino acids: CASSTSFIRNEQFF. DNA for the CDR3: TGTGCCAGCAGTACTTCCTTTATCCGCAATGAGCAGTTCTTC.

This rearrangement joins TRBV25-1 to TRBJ2-5; no clear D. Trimming removed 6 bases at V and 3 bases at J, with 5 bases between. The CDR3 contains 11 residues. Germline loops: CDR1 MGHDK, CDR2 SYGVNS. The CDR3, as DNA: TGTGCCAGCAGCGAAGAAGAGACCCAGTACTTC. Residues: CASSEEETQYF.

This clone was seen a few times. The gene calls are TRBV10-3 and TRBJ2-7; D is undetermined. The CDR3 is 14 amino acids. V gave up 3 bases and J gave up 4 bases, with 13 bases separating them. Germline V gives CDR1 ENHRY, CDR2 SYGVKD. The CDR3 region has the DNA TGTGCCATCAGTGACAGTACTAACCCATACGAGCAGTACTTC. Translation gives CAISDSTNPYEQYF.

This clone occurred a few times. This rearrangement joins TRBV5-4 to TRBJ2-5; perhaps D is TRBD1 or TRBD2 (6 bases each). The V end lost 3 bases, the J end lost 9 bases, and 9 bases lay between the germline ends. The CDR3 spans 11 residues. Germline CDR1 and CDR2: SGHNT and YYREEE (reference sequence). CDR3 sequence: CASSWRGAQYF. The CDR3 region has the DNA TGTGCCAGCAGCTGGAGGGGGGCCCAGTACTTC.